The present T cell receptor (beta chain) was sequenced within a study of cytomegalovirus exposure and HLA in healthy donors. Study-wide points: When a later analysis was performed, an Asian-associated ancestry cluster reportedly had fewer N-insertions than the approximately 690-donor mean. TCR beta chains associated with HLA were, in a later analysis, more clonally expanded than equally common others.

CDR3 size: 15 residues. In germline, CDR1 is MNHNS, CDR2 SASEGT. V shed 6 bases, J shed 8 bases, and the junction held 7 bases outside the gene matches. This clone has only a few counts. Its target is unknown. The PCR had 60 Vbeta and 13 Jbeta primers. TCRdb's table, derived via immunoSEQ multiplex PCR, lists solely in-frame clones and lacks some. The sample shows hundreds of thousands of clones, 70% of them seen only once. The clonotype was recovered from a man in his forties or fifties in good health and CMV-seropositive. The V and J genes are TRBV6-1 and TRBJ2-1; 13 nucleotides match TRBD2. The material sequenced was PBMCs. The CDR3 DNA follows: TGTGCCAGCAGGGTACTAGCGGGGGGGCCGGATGAGCAGTTCTTC. This gives the protein CASRVLAGGPDEQFF.